The next 18 T cell receptor beta chains were all read from a single sample in a study of T cells in Graves' hyperthyroidism and ophthalmopathy. Amplified TCR beta CDR3 regions came from RNA transcripts. Using the HTBI primer set, a first-round RT-PCR was run on the TCR CDR3. TCRdb re-derived calls from the multiplex PCR reads in MiXCR, one entry per CDR3 protein. This sample yields 340,000 or so distinct CDR3 sequences, of which roughly 18% are seen a single time; 45% to 55% belongs to the top ten. Material for sequencing was blood. These receptors all stem from a woman aged 45 to 65 with Graves' hyperthyroidism.

This clonotype has at least ten counts. The rearrangement uses TRBV3-1 and TRBJ2-5; 7 nucleotides align to TRBD2. Trimming at V came to 3 bases and at J to 3 bases, leaving 13 bases not matched to a gene. The CDR3 is 17 residues long. In germline, CDR1 is LGHDT, CDR2 YNNKEL (reference sequence). Here the CDR3 reads CASSHAQRGAGKETQYF. CDR3 DNA sequence: TGTGCCAGCAGCCATGCTCAGCGAGGAGCGGGGAAAGAGACCCAGTACTTC.

The rearrangement links TRBV4-1 to TRBJ2-1; D is possibly TRBD1 or TRBD2 (5 bases each). V was pared by 6 bases and J by 6 bases, with 12 bases between. This CDR3 spans 13 amino acids. The V gene's germline CDR1 is MGHRA and CDR2 YSYEKL. CDR3 DNA: TGCGCCAGCAGGGACAAAGGAGGCAATGAGCAGTTCTTC. This gives the protein CASRDKGGNEQFF.

This clonotype was detected many times. This sequence joins TRBV12-3 or TRBV12-4 and TRBJ2-1, with a possible D match to TRBD2 (6 bases). The CDR3 length is 14 residues. Deletions cut 6 bases from V and 6 bases from J, with 15 bases between. CDR3 amino acids: CASSLRSAGNEQFF. Written as DNA, the CDR3 is TGTGCCAGCAGCCTTCGATCAGCGGGCAATGAGCAGTTCTTC.

Worth noting for this clonotype: Given a much more abundant clone one base away, this may be a read error. The V call is TRBV13, the J call TRBJ2-1, with 11 bases identical to TRBD2. The better agreement between TRBJ2-7 and the DNA end casts doubt on the J call. Germline loops: CDR1 PRHDT, CDR2 FYEKMQ (reference sequence). CDR3 length: 16 amino acids. The CDR3 loop reads CASSPWGLAENNEQYF. For the CDR3, the DNA is TGTGCCAGCAGCCCCTGGGGACTAGCGGAGAACAATGAGCAGTACTTC.

This clonotype was counted many times. The chain carries TRBV6-5 and TRBJ2-7, with D possibly TRBD1 on 6 matching bases. CDR1 MNHEY and CDR2 SVGAGI come from the germline V gene. The ends were cut back, 0 bases at V and 4 bases at J, with 13 bases in the middle. This CDR3 has 15 residues. The CDR3 loop reads CASSYSAGVGYEQYF. The CDR3 DNA reads TGTGCCAGCAGTTACTCCGCAGGGGTGGGGTACGAGCAGTACTTC.

This clonotype was picked up a small number of times. The gene calls are TRBV30 and TRBJ1-6; the D is unclear. The V and J ends lost 2 bases and 13 bases respectively, with 21 bases between them. This CDR3 spans 15 amino acids. CDR1 is GTSNPN and CDR2 is SVGIG in the germline V gene (reference sequence). CDR3: CAWSSGSSTLRPLHF. In nucleotides, the CDR3 is TGTGCCTGGAGTTCGGGTTCCTCGACCTTGCGCCCCCTCCACTTT.

This clonotype appeared many times. This chain joins TRBV12-3 or TRBV12-4 and TRBJ2-3; weak D call: TRBD2 (6 bases). The CDR3 has 15 residues. The germline V and J ends were trimmed by 6 bases and 5 bases, with 18 bases remaining between them. CDR3 sequence: CASSVGLVGGDTQYF. DNA of the CDR3: TGTGCCAGCAGCGTCGGGCTAGTGGGGGGAGATACGCAGTATTTT.

On this clonotype itself: This sequence may be a read error, since a much larger clone differs from it by one base. V gene TRBV6-2 or TRBV6-3 combines with J gene TRBJ2-7; D possibly corresponds to TRBD1 (6 bases). CDR3 length: 11 residues. Trimming shortened V by 7 bases and J by 6 bases, and 10 bases separated the two germline ends. Germline CDR1 is MNHEY and CDR2 is SVGEGT. The CDR3 bases are TGTGCCAGCATGGGGACACGCGAGCAGTACGTC. Its protein is CASMGTREQYV.

This clonotype was recorded at least ten times. The rearrangement uses TRBV28 and TRBJ2-3; TRBD2 agrees at 11 bases. This CDR3 has 13 residues. CDR1 is MDHEN, CDR2 SYDVKM, per germline. The V gene end was trimmed by 6 bases and the J gene end by 11 bases; junction bases not matched to a gene: 7. The CDR3 region has the DNA TGTGCCAGCAGGCAGGAACTAGCGGGAGAGCAGTATTTT. Translation gives CASRQELAGEQYF. Full variable domain (remainder filled in from reference TRBV28 and TRBJ2-3): DVKVTQSSRYLVKRTGEKVFLECVQDMDHENMFWYRQDPGLGLRLIYFSYDVKMKEKGDIPEGYSVSREKKERFSLILESASTNQTSMYLCASRQELAGEQYFGPGTRLTVL.

The V gene is TRBV5-1, the J gene TRBJ1-1; 7 nucleotides match TRBD1. Trimming cost V 1 base and J 7 bases; bases outside gene matches: 7. This CDR3 comprises 14 residues. Germline V gene data show CDR1 as SGHRS and CDR2 as YFSETQ. The CDR3 loop is CASSLLAGGNEAFF. The CDR3, as DNA: TGCGCCAGCAGCTTGTTGGCAGGGGGGAATGAAGCTTTCTTT.

This clonotype was counted between two and nine times. The genes are TRBV29-1 and TRBJ1-5; D perhaps matches TRBD1 (5 bases). Trimming left V 4 bases short and J 7 bases short, with 14 bases between. CDR1 and CDR2 (germline): SQVTM, ANQGSEA. This CDR3 is 13 amino acids long. CDR3 in DNA: TGCAGCGTTGCGGAACAGGCCTTGCAGCCCCAGCATTTT. Amino acid sequence: CSVAEQALQPQHF.

The gene calls are TRBV7-6 and TRBJ2-3, with D possibly called TRBD1 or TRBD2 (5 bases each). The germline gives CDR1 SGHVS, CDR2 FNYEAQ. CDR3 length equals 17 residues. V was cut by 4 bases and J by 0 bases, with 17 bases left in between. The CDR3 DNA reads as TGTGCCAGCAGCTCGCGAGGGGCAGGGTCTAGCACAGATACGCAGTATTTT. Translated: CASSSRGAGSSTDTQYF.

The chain joins TRBV6-1 to TRBJ2-7, with 8 nucleotides matching TRBD2. From germline, CDR1 is MNHNS and CDR2 SASEGT. The junction had 10 bases not matched to a gene; V was cut back by 6 bases and J by 0 bases. The CDR3 totals 16 residues. CDR3 amino acids: CASRRSSGETSYEQYV. The CDR3 DNA reads as TGTGCCAGCAGACGCAGTAGCGGGGAGACCTCCTACGAGCAGTACGTC.

In the case of this clonotype: A much larger clone sits a single nucleotide away, making a read error possible. The V gene is TRBV12-5, the J gene TRBJ1-1; D not resolved. Germline assignment: CDR1 LGHNT and CDR2 FRNRAP. The CDR3 spans 13 residues. The CDR3 DNA is TGTGTTAGTGGCCACAGCGGCGGTGCTGAAGCTTTCTTT. As protein: CVSGHSGGAEAFF.

This clonotype was recorded many times. CDR3 in amino acids: CASSSSEGWYVSYNEQFF. The CDR3 region has the DNA TGTGCCAGCAGTTCCTCGGAGGGCTGGTATGTTTCCTACAATGAGCAGTTCTTC. The chain links TRBV6-5 to TRBJ2-1, with D tentatively TRBD2 (6 bases). The germline V gene has CDR1 MNHEY and CDR2 SVGAGI. Trimming removed 4 bases from V and 1 base from J, with 20 bases in between. The CDR3 is made up of 18 amino acids.

This chain uses TRBV12-3 or TRBV12-4 with TRBJ1-4, with D perhaps TRBD1 (5 bases). The CDR3 sequence is 15 residues long. Deletions cut 5 bases from V and 1 base from J, with 11 bases between. For the CDR3, the DNA is TGTGCCAGCAGTCCCGACGGGGGAACTAATGAAAAACTGTTTTTT. Translating it yields CASSPDGGTNEKLFF.

This sequence joins TRBV19 and TRBJ2-1, with D perhaps matching TRBD1 (5 bases). The CDR3 contains 15 residues. Germline V gene sequence: CDR1 LNHDA, CDR2 SQIVND (reference sequence). V was shortened by 10 bases and J by 1 base, with 17 bases between the two germline ends. In nucleotides, the CDR3 is TGTGCCACCCACCCCGGACAAGGGTCCTACAATGAGCAGTTCTTC. Its translation is CATHPGQGSYNEQFF.

This clonotype was detected many times. The rearrangement uses TRBV24-1 and TRBJ2-2, with 8 bases identical to TRBD1. With V trimmed by 8 bases and J by 2 bases, 6 bases remained unmatched. CDR3 size: 15 residues. The germline V gene encodes CDR1 KGHDR and CDR2 SFDVKD. This chain's CDR3 is CATNRTGTNTGELFF. As DNA, the CDR3 is TGTGCCACCAACCGGACAGGGACTAACACCGGGGAGCTGTTTTTT.